The T cell receptor (beta chain) described here comes from a study of cytomegalovirus exposure and HLA in healthy donors. CDR3 length equals 14 residues. V was pared by 5 bases and J by 1 base, with 11 bases between. CDR1 is MNHNS, CDR2 SASEGT, per germline. PCR amplification relied on 60 Vbeta primers (plus 13 Jbeta primers). Sequenced by immunoSEQ multiplex PCR; TCRdb stores in-frame clones only, minus some. In total, the table holds fewer than 250,000 clones. Sequenced: PBMCs. The gene calls are TRBV6-1 and TRBJ1-1; D remains unclear. This sequence was found in a woman aged 30 to 39 in good health and CMV-seropositive. The CDR3 sequence is CASSLFDWNTEAFF. CDR3 nucleotides: TGTGCCAGCAGTCTATTCGACTGGAACACTGAAGCTTTCTTT.